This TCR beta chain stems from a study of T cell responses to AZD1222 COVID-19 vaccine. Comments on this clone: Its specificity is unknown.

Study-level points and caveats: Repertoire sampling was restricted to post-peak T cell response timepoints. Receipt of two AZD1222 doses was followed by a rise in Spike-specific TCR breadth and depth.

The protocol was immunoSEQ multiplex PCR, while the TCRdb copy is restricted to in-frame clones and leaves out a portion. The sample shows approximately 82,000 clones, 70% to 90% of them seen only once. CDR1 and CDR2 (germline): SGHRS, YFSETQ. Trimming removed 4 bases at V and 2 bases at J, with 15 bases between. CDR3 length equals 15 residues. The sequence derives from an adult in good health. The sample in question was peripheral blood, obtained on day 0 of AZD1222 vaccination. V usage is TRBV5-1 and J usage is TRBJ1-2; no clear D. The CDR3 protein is CASSSGHYGNYGYTF. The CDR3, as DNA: TGCGCCAGCAGCAGTGGGCACTATGGGAACTATGGCTACACCTTC.